The text below deals with one T cell receptor (beta chain). This sample was included in a study of technical replicates of blood from a few donors. Some clones are missing from TCRdb's copy, which holds only in-frame ones; the method was immunoSEQ multiplex PCR. This table has about 94,000 clones, 95% appearing once. Germline loops: CDR1 SNHLY, CDR2 FYNNEI. The CDR3 extends over 14 amino acids. V trimming: 7 bases; J trimming: 2 bases; junction bases outside the gene matches: 8. The sequenced sample consisted of T cells isolated from PBMCs. This TCR derives from a human donor in good health. V and J are TRBV2 and TRBJ2-7; 7 nucleotides align to TRBD1. CDR3 region: CASTDVGTAYEQYF. In nucleotides, the CDR3 is TGTGCCAGCACCGACGTGGGGACAGCCTACGAGCAGTACTTC.